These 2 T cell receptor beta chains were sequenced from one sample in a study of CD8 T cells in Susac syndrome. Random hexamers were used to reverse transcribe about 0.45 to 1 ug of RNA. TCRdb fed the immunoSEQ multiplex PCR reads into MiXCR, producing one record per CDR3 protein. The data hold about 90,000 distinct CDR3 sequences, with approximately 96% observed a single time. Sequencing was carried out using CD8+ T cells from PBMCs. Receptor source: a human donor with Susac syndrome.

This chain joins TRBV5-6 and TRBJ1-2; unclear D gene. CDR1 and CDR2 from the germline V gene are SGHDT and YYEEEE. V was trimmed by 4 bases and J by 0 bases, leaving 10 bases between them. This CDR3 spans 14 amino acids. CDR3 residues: CASSPGSANYGYTF. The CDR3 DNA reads TGTGCCAGCAGCCCGGGGTCGGCTAACTATGGCTACACCTTC.

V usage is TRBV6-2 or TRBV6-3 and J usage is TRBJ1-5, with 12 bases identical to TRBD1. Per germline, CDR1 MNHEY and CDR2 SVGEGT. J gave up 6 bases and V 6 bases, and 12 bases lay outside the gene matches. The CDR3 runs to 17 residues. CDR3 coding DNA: TGTGCCAGCAGATCCTCCGGGACAGGGGGCTGGGGTCAGCCCCAGCATTTT. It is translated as CASRSSGTGGWGQPQHF.